This T cell receptor beta chain stems from a study of PD-1 blockade in classical Hodgkin lymphoma. V lost 6 bases and J 3 bases, leaving 12 bases between the germline ends. Germline V lookup: CDR1 MDHEN, CDR2 SYDVKM. CDR3 length: 13 amino acids. Time point given: cycle 4 day 1 (C4D1), after more than five weeks of nivolumab. Every one of the patients relapsed after autologous stem cell transplantation (brentuximab vedotin exposure was variable). Magnetic negative selection was used to purify CD4+ T cells from PBMCs that had been thawed. The patients, who had relapsed/refractory classical Hodgkin lymphoma, achieved best responses of complete response, partial response or progressive disease. As to this clone: As yet, its antigen is unknown.

Study-wide results and limits: According to reports, newly diagnosed patients had lower baseline TCR diversity than healthy donors, and relapsed/refractory patients had lower baseline TCR diversity still. CD4+ TCR diversity rose significantly by C4D1, and CD8+ TCR diversity did not.

The protocol was immunoSEQ multiplex PCR, while the TCRdb copy is restricted to in-frame clones and leaves out a portion. The table includes around 11,000 clones, approximately 74% detected once. This chain links TRBV28 with TRBJ2-7; D possibly corresponds to TRBD1 (5 bases). This clonotype was sampled from a human donor with classical Hodgkin lymphoma. The sequences come from CD4+ T cells from blood, collected before the fourth cycle of nivolumab. Here the CDR3 DNA reads TGTGCCAGCAGGGCAGGGATTAACTACGAGCAGTACTTC. This sequence encodes CASRAGINYEQYF.